Sequencing of this T cell receptor (beta chain) was carried out in a study of cytomegalovirus exposure and HLA in healthy donors. For this clone: Antigen: not known.

Study-level results: A later examination showed that TCR association rates differed by HLA locus, with DRB1 most and HLA-C fewest.

V gave up 6 bases and J gave up 1 base; unmatched junction bases: 11. CDR3 length equals 15 residues. Germline CDR1 SQVTM, CDR2 ANQGSEA. A multiplex PCR was run with 60 Vbeta primers and 13 Jbeta primers. Profiling relied on immunoSEQ multiplex PCR, and the TCRdb table lists in-frame clones only, not all of them. The sample yields about 150,000 clones, 80% to 90% seen once. This clonotype was sampled from a man aged 25-40 years in good health and CMV-seropositive. Sequenced sample: PBMCs. The chain combines TRBV29-1 with TRBJ1-1; 7 nucleotides line up with TRBD1. CDR3 sequence (DNA): TGCAGCGTGGCCCCCCGGGAGGGGGCGAACACTGAAGCTTTCTTT. It specifies CSVAPREGANTEAFF.